These T cell receptor beta chains were read from a single sample in a study of CXCR3-negative and CXCR3-positive naive CD8 T cells. Reanalyzing the 5' RACE reads, TCRdb keeps one entry per CDR3 protein, without DNA. The record lists tens of thousands of distinct CDR3 sequences, of which the ten most abundant hold 23%. The sample comprised memory CD8+ T cells from blood. The receptors originated from a human donor in good health. Some clones in this sample may be carry-over from other donors' samples. Each CDR3 is given with its conserved first and last residue.

v_gene: TRBV6-2/TRBV6-3
j_gene: TRBJ2-1
CDR3aa: CASSKTSGGFNEQFF

v_gene: TRBV7-3
j_gene: TRBJ2-7
CDR3aa: CASSSFEPLSSYEQYF

v_gene: TRBV29-1
j_gene: TRBJ2-3
CDR3aa: CSVEVPLGGRDTSTDTQYF

v_gene: TRBV7-3
j_gene: TRBJ2-3
CDR3aa: CASSSGGFGTDTQYF

v_gene: TRBV6-5
j_gene: TRBJ1-1
CDR3aa: CASSYSALTEAFF

v_gene: TRBV6-5
j_gene: TRBJ2-7
CDR3aa: CATSVGRGTYEQYF

v_gene: TRBV20-1
j_gene: TRBJ1-1
CDR3aa: CSARDYLATEAFF

v_gene: TRBV29-1
j_gene: TRBJ1-1
CDR3aa: CSVEALSGTEAFF

v_gene: TRBV5-1
j_gene: TRBJ1-1
CDR3aa: CASSDDVNTEAFF

v_gene: TRBV2
j_gene: TRBJ2-5
CDR3aa: CASSEWTSGGQETQYF

v_gene: TRBV6-2/TRBV6-3
j_gene: TRBJ1-1
CDR3aa: CASTPLMNTEAFF

v_gene: TRBV5-1
j_gene: TRBJ2-7
CDR3aa: CASSLGTGLSEQYF

v_gene: TRBV7-2
j_gene: TRBJ2-7
CDR3aa: CASSLEASGPQYF

v_gene: TRBV15
j_gene: TRBJ2-3
CDR3aa: CATSPSGGVTDTQYF

v_gene: TRBV7-8
j_gene: TRBJ1-5
CDR3aa: CASSYTDSSNQPQHF

v_gene: TRBV7-6
j_gene: TRBJ2-3
CDR3aa: CASSLGEISTDTQYF

v_gene: TRBV20-1
j_gene: TRBJ2-1
CDR3aa: CSARTGTSAYNEQFF

v_gene: TRBV28
j_gene: TRBJ1-2
CDR3aa: CASSLWQGYGYTF

v_gene: TRBV5-1
j_gene: TRBJ2-1
CDR3aa: CASSPGQGVNEQFF

v_gene: TRBV20-1
j_gene: TRBJ2-1
CDR3aa: CSARDPDSDEQFF

v_gene: TRBV5-5
j_gene: TRBJ1-2
CDR3aa: CASSLVRGGYGYTF

v_gene: TRBV29-1
j_gene: TRBJ2-2
CDR3aa: CSVTNPGTSGGPAGELFF

v_gene: TRBV27
j_gene: TRBJ2-7
CDR3aa: CASSFSGVSYEQYF